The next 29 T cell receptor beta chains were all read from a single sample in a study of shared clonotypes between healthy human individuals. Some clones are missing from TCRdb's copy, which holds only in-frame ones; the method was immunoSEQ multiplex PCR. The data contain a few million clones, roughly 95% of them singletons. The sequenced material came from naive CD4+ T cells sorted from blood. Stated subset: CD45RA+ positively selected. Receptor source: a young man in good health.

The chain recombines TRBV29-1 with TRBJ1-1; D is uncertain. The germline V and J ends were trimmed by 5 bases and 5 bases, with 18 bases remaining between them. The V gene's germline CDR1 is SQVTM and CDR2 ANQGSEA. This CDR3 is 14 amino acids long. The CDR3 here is CSVFSWSGETEAFF. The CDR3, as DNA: TGCAGCGTTTTCTCTTGGTCTGGGGAAACTGAAGCTTTCTTT.

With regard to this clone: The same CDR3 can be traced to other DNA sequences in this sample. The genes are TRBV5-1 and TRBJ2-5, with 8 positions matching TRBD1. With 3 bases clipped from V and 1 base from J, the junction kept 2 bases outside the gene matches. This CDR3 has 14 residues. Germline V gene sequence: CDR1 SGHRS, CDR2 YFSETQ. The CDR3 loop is CASSSTGVQETQYF. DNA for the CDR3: TGCGCCAGCAGCTCGACAGGGGTCCAAGAGACCCAGTACTTC.

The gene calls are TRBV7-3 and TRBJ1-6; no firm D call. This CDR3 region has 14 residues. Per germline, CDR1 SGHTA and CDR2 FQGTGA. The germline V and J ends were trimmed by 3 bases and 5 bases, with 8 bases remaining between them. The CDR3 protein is CASSLAPNNSPLHF. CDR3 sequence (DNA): TGTGCCAGCAGCTTGGCCCCTAATAATTCACCCCTCCACTTT.

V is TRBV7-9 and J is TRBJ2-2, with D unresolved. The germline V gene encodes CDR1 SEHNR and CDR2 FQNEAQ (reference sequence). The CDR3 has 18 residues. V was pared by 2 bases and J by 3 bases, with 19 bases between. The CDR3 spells CASSLRMKASLHTGELFF. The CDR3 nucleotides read TGTGCCAGCAGCTTAAGGATGAAGGCTAGTTTGCACACCGGGGAGCTGTTTTTT.

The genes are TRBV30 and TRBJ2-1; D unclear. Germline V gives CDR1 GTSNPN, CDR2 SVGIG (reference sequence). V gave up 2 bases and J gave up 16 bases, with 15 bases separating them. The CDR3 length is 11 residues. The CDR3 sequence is CAWSLESVVFF. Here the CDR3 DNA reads TGTGCCTGGAGTTTAGAGAGCGTGGTTTTCTTC.

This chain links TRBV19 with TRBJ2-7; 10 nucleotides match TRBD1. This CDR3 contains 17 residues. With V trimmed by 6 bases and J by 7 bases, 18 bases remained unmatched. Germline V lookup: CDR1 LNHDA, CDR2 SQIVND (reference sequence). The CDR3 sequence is CASSPPSRDRGLGEQYF. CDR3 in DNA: TGTGCCAGTAGCCCCCCAAGCCGGGACAGGGGTTTGGGGGAGCAGTACTTC.

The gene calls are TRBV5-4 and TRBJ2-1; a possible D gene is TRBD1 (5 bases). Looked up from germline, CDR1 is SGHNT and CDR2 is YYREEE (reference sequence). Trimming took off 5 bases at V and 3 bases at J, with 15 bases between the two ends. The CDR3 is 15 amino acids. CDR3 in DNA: TGTGCCAGCAGTGCAGGGAATTTCTACTACAATGAGCAGTTCTTC. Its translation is CASSAGNFYYNEQFF.

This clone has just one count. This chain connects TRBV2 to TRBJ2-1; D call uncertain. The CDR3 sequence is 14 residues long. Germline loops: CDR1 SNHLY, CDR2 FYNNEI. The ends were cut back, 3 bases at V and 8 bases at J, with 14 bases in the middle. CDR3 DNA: TGTGCCAGCAGTGATTCGTATAGGGCAGATGAGCAGTTCTTC. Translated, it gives CASSDSYRADEQFF.

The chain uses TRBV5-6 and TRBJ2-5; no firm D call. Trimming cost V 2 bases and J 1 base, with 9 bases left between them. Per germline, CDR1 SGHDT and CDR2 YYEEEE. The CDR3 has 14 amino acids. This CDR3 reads CASSLVTTQETQYF. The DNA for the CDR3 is TGTGCCAGCAGCTTAGTAACTACCCAAGAGACCCAGTACTTC. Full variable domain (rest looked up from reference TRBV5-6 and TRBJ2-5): DAGVTQSPTHLIKTRGQQVTLRCSPKSGHDTVSWYQQALGQGPQFIFQYYEEEERQRGNFPDRFSGHQFPNYSSELNVNALLLGDSALYLCASSLVTTQETQYFGPGTRLLVL.

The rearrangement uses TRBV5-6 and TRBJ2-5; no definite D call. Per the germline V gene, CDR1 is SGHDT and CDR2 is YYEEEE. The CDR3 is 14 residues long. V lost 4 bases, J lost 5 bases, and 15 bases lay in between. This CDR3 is CASSPDDPTETQYF. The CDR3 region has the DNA TGTGCCAGCAGCCCGGACGACCCTACGGAGACCCAGTACTTC.

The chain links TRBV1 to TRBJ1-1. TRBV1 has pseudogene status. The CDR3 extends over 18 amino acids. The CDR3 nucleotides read TGCACCAGCAGCCAAGAACCGCCCCCCGGGTCGAACGACACTGAAGCTTTCTTT. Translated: CTSSQEPPPGSNDTEAFF.

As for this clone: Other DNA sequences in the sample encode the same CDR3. The CDR3 protein is CASSVTSGTYEQYF. The CDR3 DNA follows: TGTGCCAGCAGCGTGACTAGCGGAACCTACGAGCAGTACTTC. V and J are TRBV9 and TRBJ2-7, with TRBD2 matching 9 bases. This CDR3 comprises 14 residues. J was trimmed by 2 bases and V by 2 bases; bases with no gene match: 2. Germline assignment: CDR1 SGDLS and CDR2 YYNGEE. The variable domain in full, completed from reference TRBV9 and TRBJ2-7, reads DSGVTQTPKHLITATGQRVTLRCSPRSGDLSVYWYQQSLDQGLQFLIQYYNGEERAKGNILERFSAQQFPDLHSELNLSSLELGDSALYFCASSVTSGTYEQYFGPGTRLTVT.

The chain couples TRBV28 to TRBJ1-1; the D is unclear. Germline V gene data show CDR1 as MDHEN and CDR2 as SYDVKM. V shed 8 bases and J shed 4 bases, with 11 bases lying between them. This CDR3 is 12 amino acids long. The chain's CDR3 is CASALRSTEAFF. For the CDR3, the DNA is TGTGCCAGCGCCCTAAGGAGCACTGAAGCTTTCTTT.

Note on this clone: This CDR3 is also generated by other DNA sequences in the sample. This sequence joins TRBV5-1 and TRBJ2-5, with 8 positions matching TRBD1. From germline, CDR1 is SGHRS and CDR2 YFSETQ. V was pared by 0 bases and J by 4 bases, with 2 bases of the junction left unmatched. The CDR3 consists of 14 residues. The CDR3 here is CASSLGQGRETQYF. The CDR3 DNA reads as TGCGCCAGCAGCTTGGGACAGGGGAGAGAGACCCAGTACTTC.

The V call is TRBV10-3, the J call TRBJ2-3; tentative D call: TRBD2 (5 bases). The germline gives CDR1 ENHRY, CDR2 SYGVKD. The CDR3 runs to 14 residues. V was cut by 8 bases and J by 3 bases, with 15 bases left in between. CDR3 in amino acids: CAIAKGVVTDTQYF. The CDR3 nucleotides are TGTGCCATCGCCAAGGGAGTTGTGACAGATACGCAGTATTTT.

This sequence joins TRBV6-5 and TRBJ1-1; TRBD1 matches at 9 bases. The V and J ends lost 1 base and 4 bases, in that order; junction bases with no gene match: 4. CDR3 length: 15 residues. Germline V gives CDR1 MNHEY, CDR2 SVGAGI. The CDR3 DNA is TGTGCCAGCAGTTACTTACAGGGGGCTGGCACTGAAGCTTTCTTT. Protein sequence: CASSYLQGAGTEAFF.

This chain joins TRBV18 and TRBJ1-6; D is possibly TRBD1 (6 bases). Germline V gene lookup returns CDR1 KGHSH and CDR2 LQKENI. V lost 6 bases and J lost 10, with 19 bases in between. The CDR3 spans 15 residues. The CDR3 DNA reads TGTGCCAGCTCGCCAGCAACAGGGTTTCAGTCACCCCTCCACTTT. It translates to CASSPATGFQSPLHF.

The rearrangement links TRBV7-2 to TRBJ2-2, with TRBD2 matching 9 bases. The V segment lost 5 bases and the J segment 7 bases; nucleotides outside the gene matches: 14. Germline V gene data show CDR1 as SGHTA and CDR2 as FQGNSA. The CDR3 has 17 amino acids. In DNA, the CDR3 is TGTGCCAGCAGCGTTATATCCGGGACTAGCTTCAGCGGGGAGCTGTTTTTT. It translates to CASSVISGTSFSGELFF.

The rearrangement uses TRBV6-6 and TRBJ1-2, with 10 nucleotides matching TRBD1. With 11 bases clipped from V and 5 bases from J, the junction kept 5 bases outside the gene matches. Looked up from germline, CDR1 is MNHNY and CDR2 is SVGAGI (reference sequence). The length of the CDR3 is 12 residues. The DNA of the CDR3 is TGTGCCGGGCGGACAGGGGGATATGGCTACACCTTC. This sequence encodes CAGRTGGYGYTF.

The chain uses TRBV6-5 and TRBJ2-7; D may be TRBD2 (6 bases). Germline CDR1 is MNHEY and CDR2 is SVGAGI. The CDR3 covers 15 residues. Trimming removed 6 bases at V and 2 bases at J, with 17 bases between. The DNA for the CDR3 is TGTGCCAGCAGACGCGGGACGAAGCATCCCTACGAGCAGTACTTC. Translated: CASRRGTKHPYEQYF.

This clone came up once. CDR3 region: CASSGGTKSSYNSPLHF. The CDR3 DNA sequence: TGTGCCAGCAGTGGGGGGACGAAAAGCTCCTATAATTCACCCCTCCACTTT. The V call is TRBV5-4, the J call TRBJ1-6, with D possibly matching TRBD1 (5 bases). The CDR3 is 17 residues long. Trimming took 5 bases from V and 0 from J, leaving 15 bases between them. The V gene's germline CDR1 is SGHNT and CDR2 YYREEE (reference sequence).

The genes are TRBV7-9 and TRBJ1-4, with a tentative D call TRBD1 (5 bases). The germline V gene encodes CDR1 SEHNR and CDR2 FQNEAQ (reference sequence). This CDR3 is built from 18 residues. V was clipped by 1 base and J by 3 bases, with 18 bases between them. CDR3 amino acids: CASSLGRTKQGANEKLFF. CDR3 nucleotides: TGTGCCAGCAGCTTAGGGAGGACGAAGCAGGGCGCTAATGAAAAACTGTTTTTT.

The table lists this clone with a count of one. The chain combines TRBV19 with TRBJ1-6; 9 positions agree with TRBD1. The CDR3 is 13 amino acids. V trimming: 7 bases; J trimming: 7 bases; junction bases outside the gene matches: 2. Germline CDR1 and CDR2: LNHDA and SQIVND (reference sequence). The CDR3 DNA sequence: TGTGCCAGTACCGGGACAGGGAATTCACCCCTCCACTTT. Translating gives CASTGTGNSPLHF.

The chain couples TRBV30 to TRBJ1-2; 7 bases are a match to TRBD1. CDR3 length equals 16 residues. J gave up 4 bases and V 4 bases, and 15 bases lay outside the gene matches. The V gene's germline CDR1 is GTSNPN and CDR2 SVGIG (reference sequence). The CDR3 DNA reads TGTGCCTGGAAGGGGGCTGGGACGATAGAGAGCTATGGCTACACCTTC. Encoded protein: CAWKGAGTIESYGYTF.

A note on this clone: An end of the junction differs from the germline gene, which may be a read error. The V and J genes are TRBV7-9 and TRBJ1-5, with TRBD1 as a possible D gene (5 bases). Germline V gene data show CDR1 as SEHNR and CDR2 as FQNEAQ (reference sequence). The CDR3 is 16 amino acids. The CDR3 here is CASSLGADFNNQPQHF. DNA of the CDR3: TGTGCCAGCAGTTTAGGGGCAGACTTCAACAATCAGCCCCAGCATTTT.

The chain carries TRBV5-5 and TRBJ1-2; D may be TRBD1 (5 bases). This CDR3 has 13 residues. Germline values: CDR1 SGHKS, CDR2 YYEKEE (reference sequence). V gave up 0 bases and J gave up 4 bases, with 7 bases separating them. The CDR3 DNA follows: TGTGCCAGCAGCTTGGACAGGACCTATGGCTACACCTTC. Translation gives CASSLDRTYGYTF. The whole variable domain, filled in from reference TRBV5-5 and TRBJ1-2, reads DAGVTQSPTHLIKTRGQQVTLRCSPISGHKSVSWYQQVLGQGPQFIFQYYEKEERGRGNFPDRFSARQFPNYSSELNVNALLLGDSALYLCASSLDRTYGYTFGSGTRLTVV.

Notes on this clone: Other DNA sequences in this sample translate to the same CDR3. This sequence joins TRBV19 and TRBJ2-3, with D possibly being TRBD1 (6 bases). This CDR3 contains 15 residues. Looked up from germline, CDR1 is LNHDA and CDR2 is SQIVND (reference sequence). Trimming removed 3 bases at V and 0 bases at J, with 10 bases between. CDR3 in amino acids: CASSIRTASTDTQYF. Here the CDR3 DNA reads TGTGCCAGTAGTATTCGGACAGCTAGCACAGATACGCAGTATTTT.

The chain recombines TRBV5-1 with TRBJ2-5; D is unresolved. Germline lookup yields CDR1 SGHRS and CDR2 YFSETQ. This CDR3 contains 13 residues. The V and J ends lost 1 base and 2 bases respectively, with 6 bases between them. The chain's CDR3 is CASSLHGQETQYF. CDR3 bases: TGCGCCAGCAGCTTGCACGGTCAAGAGACCCAGTACTTC.

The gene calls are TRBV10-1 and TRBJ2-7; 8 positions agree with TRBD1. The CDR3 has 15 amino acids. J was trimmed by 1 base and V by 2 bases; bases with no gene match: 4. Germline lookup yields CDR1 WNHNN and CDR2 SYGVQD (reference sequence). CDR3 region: CASSEDTGGSYEQYF. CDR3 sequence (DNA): TGCGCCAGCAGTGAGGATACAGGGGGTTCCTACGAGCAGTACTTC.